These T cell receptor beta chains were read from a single sample in a study of identical twins. One entry per CDR3 protein results from TCRdb running MiXCR on the 5' RACE reads. The sample yields hundreds of thousands of distinct CDR3 sequences, approximately 18% seen once. This sample was shared with a second study, whose subject was T cells expressing NK-cell markers.

Sequencing was done on a sample of PBMCs. All receptors derive from a woman in her late teens or twenties in good health. Each CDR3 is given with its conserved first and last residue. The D gene is left open where the match is weak. Expanded clones are given a class, and other clones once, few, many or no size at all.

d_call j_call cdr3_length clone_size v_call cdr3_nt cdr3_aa
- TRBJ2-5 13 many TRBV7-6 TGTGCCAGCAGCTTAGGAGGATCAGAGACCCAGTACTTC CASSLGGSETQYF
- TRBJ2-6 16 - TRBV7-8 TGTGCCAGCAGCTTAGCGCGGTTCTCTGGGGCCAACGTCCTGACTTTC CASSLARFSGANVLTF
- TRBJ2-1 14 few TRBV6-1 TGTGCCAGCAGTGAAGTCCCCAGGACCAATGAGCAGTTCTTC CASSEVPRTNEQFF
- TRBJ2-2 15 - TRBV2 TGTGCCAGCGGTTTGGCGTCTCTCTACACCGGGGAGCTGTTTTTT CASGLASLYTGELFF
- TRBJ2-2 15 few TRBV20-1 TGCAGTGCTAGAGCACCGGGGCGGGACACCGGGGAGCTGTTTTTT CSARAPGRDTGELFF
- TRBJ1-4 13 - TRBV6-5 TGTGCCAGCAGTTACGGCGGGGGGGAAAAACTGTTTTTT CASSYGGGEKLFF
- TRBJ2-2 13 few TRBV20-1 TGCAGTGCTAAGAGTTCGACCACCGGGGAGCTGTTTTTT CSAKSSTTGELFF
- TRBJ2-5 11 few TRBV20-1 TGCAGTGGAGAGGTGGTAGAGACCCAGTACTTC CSGEVVETQYF
- TRBJ2-5 12 - TRBV20-1 TGCAGTGCCACGTCTTACCAAGAGACCCAGTACTTC CSATSYQETQYF
- TRBJ1-6 15 few TRBV5-1 TGCGCCAGCAGCTTTGAGGCCGCGGGGGGATCACCCCTCCACTTT CASSFEAAGGSPLHF
- TRBJ2-2 14 - TRBV6-5 TGTGCCAGCAGTTACGGGGTCAACACCGGGGAGCTGTTTTTT CASSYGVNTGELFF
TRBD1 TRBJ1-2 17 - TRBV6-1 TGTGCCAGCATCCCCCACAGGACCGAAAAGGGGGCCTATGGCTACACCTTC CASIPHRTEKGAYGYTF
- TRBJ2-7 13 - TRBV10-2 TGCGCCACCAGGGAAATCCGGAGCTTGGGGCAGTACTTC CATREIRSLGQYF
- TRBJ2-2 12 - TRBV6-2/TRBV6-3 TGTGCCAGCGACTCGAACACCGGGGAGCTGTTTTTT CASDSNTGELFF
- TRBJ2-7 14 few TRBV20-1 TGCAGTGCTAAAGACGGCGAGAGCTCCTACGAGCAGTACTTC CSAKDGESSYEQYF
TRBD1 TRBJ2-7 14 - TRBV15 TGTGCCACCAGCATGGGGACAGGACCTTACGAGCAGTACTTC CATSMGTGPYEQYF
- TRBJ1-1 13 few TRBV11-2 TGTGCCAGCAGCAGGGCCCGGTACACTGAAGCTTTCTTT CASSRARYTEAFF
TRBD1 TRBJ2-3 18 - TRBV5-1 TGCGCCAGCAGTTCCCTCCGTTTCGGACAGGGGGCCACAGATACGCAGTATTTT CASSSLRFGQGATDTQYF
- TRBJ2-5 16 few TRBV5-1 TGCGCCAGCAGCCCCTTTCCTGGGCGTATCCAAGAGACCCAGTACTTC CASSPFPGRIQETQYF
- TRBJ1-1 14 - TRBV20-1 TGCAGTGCTAGAGTCGCCGGAGGTAGCACTGAAGCTTTCTTT CSARVAGGSTEAFF
- TRBJ2-2 14 few TRBV20-1 TGCAGTGCTAGGGTGGAGGGGAGGACCGGGGAGCTGTTTTTT CSARVEGRTGELFF
- TRBJ2-1 14 - TRBV7-6 TGTGCCAGCAGCTTAAAAGTCGGTGGGGATGAGCAGTTCTTC CASSLKVGGDEQFF
TRBD1 TRBJ1-2 13 - TRBV14 TGTGCCAGCAGCAAGACAGGGGGGAATGACTACACCTTC CASSKTGGNDYTF
- TRBJ1-5 13 - TRBV4-3 TGCGCCAGCAGCCAGTATGGGGAGCAGCCCCAGCATTTT CASSQYGEQPQHF
- TRBJ1-3 14 - TRBV7-8 TGTGCCAGCAGCTTTCCCGGGCCTGGAAACACCATATATTTT CASSFPGPGNTIYF
TRBD2 TRBJ2-1 16 - TRBV7-2 TGTGCCAGCAGACTATCAGGGACTAGCGGGAGTTGGGAGCAGTTCTTC CASRLSGTSGSWEQFF
- TRBJ2-3 15 - TRBV3-1 TGTGCCAGCAGCCAAGATATCCTAGCCCCAGATACGCAGTATTTT CASSQDILAPDTQYF
- TRBJ2-5 12 - TRBV5-1 TGCGCCAGCAGCTCGCCAGAAGAGACCCAGTACTTC CASSSPEETQYF
- TRBJ1-5 13 - TRBV7-2 TGTGCCAGCAGCTCGGACACTGATCAGCCCCAGCATTTT CASSSDTDQPQHF
- TRBJ2-2 13 - TRBV11-2 TGTGCCAGCAGCCGGGAAGCTACCGGGGAGCTGTTTTTT CASSREATGELFF
TRBD2 TRBJ2-7 16 - TRBV6-5 TGTGCCAGCAGTTATAGCGGGACGAAGGACCGGTACGAGCAGTACTTC CASSYSGTKDRYEQYF
TRBD2 TRBJ2-1 15 few TRBV18 TGTGCCAGCTCACCCTTAGCGGGAAGGAACAGTGAGCAGTTCTTC CASSPLAGRNSEQFF
- TRBJ1-1 14 few TRBV12-3/TRBV12-4 TGTGCCAGCAGTTTCAGTCTAACGAACACTGAAGCTTTCTTT CASSFSLTNTEAFF
- TRBJ1-4 14 few TRBV20-1 TGCAGTGCTAGAGAAGGAACAACTAATGAAAAACTGTTTTTT CSAREGTTNEKLFF
- TRBJ2-1 12 few TRBV14 TGTGCCAGCAGCCTACTGCTGGATGAGCAGTTCTTC CASSLLLDEQFF
TRBD2 TRBJ2-1 16 - TRBV6-2/TRBV6-3 TGTGCCAGCAGTTGGCGTAGGACTAGCGGATACAATGAGCAGTTCTTC CASSWRRTSGYNEQFF
TRBD1 TRBJ1-2 15 - TRBV5-1 TGCGCCAGCAGCTTCCAACAGGGGGGAGACTATGGCTACACCTTC CASSFQQGGDYGYTF
TRBD1 TRBJ2-5 13 few TRBV6-2/TRBV6-3 TGTGCCAGCAAGGACAGGTTCAAAGAGACCCAGTACTTC CASKDRFKETQYF
TRBD2 TRBJ2-1 17 - TRBV24-1 TGTGCCACCAGATTCTTTACCGGGACTAGCTACTACAATGAGCAGTTCTTC CATRFFTGTSYYNEQFF
- TRBJ2-5 12 - TRBV29-1 TGCAGCGTTTCAGGGGGAGGGGAGACCCAGTACTTC CSVSGGGETQYF
TRBD1 TRBJ2-2 14 few TRBV30 TGTGCCTGGAGTTCTGGACAGGCCACCGGGGAGCTGTTTTTT CAWSSGQATGELFF
- TRBJ1-2 13 few TRBV12-3/TRBV12-4 TGTGCCAGCAGCGTCGACAGTTTTGGGGGCTACACCTTC CASSVDSFGGYTF
- TRBJ2-7 12 few TRBV19 TGTGCCACGAGAGGACCATCCTACGAGCAGTACTTC CATRGPSYEQYF
TRBD1 TRBJ2-2 16 - TRBV4-3 TGCGCCAGCAGCCGATTGACAGGGTCTAACACCGGGGAGCTGTTTTTT CASSRLTGSNTGELFF
TRBD1 TRBJ2-3 16 - TRBV10-3 TGTGCCATCAGTGGGCTGGACAGGGCCACGGAGGATACGCAGTATTTT CAISGLDRATEDTQYF
- TRBJ1-5 14 - TRBV5-1 TGCGCCAGCAGCTTGATGGGGAGCAATCAGCCCCAGCATTTT CASSLMGSNQPQHF
TRBD2 TRBJ2-1 17 - TRBV28 TGTGCCAGCAGAACGACCTCTCTAGCGGGAGGGTACAATGAGCAGTTCTTC CASRTTSLAGGYNEQFF
TRBD2 TRBJ2-1 14 - TRBV10-3 TGTGCCATCAGTCAGACTAGCGGGAACAATGAGCAGTTCTTC CAISQTSGNNEQFF
- TRBJ2-1 15 many TRBV5-1 TGCGCCAGCAGCTTGTTCGGCGGACATATAGGTGAGCAGTTCTTC CASSLFGGHIGEQFF
TRBD1 TRBJ2-2 14 few TRBV27 TGTGCCAGCGGTCTGACAGGGGGCACCGGGGAGCTGTTTTTT CASGLTGGTGELFF
- TRBJ2-1 15 few TRBV11-2 TGTGCCAGCAGCTTAGAGAGGTCCGGGCCAATAGAGCAGTTCTTC CASSLERSGPIEQFF
- TRBJ1-2 13 - TRBV6-1 TGTGCCACCCTACCCGCGGCAGGGAACGGCTACACCTTC CATLPAAGNGYTF
- TRBJ2-7 14 - TRBV6-1 TGTGCCAGCAGTCCCTGGGCGGAGACCTACGAGCAGTACTTC CASSPWAETYEQYF
- TRBJ2-7 13 few TRBV12-3/TRBV12-4 TGTGCCAGCAGTTTGGGGCAGCAGTACGAGCAGTACTTC CASSLGQQYEQYF
- TRBJ2-2 12 - TRBV6-5 TGTGCCAGCAGTTACTCGGAAGGGGAGCTGTTTTTT CASSYSEGELFF